This T cell receptor (beta chain) is from a study of T cell responses to AZD1222 COVID-19 vaccine. Study-level background: The study pooled second doses at about 4 or about 12 weeks.

The ends were cut back, 3 bases at V and 10 bases at J, with 10 bases in the middle. Germline CDR1 and CDR2: KGHSH and LQKENI. The CDR3 has 13 amino acids. Study results and caveats: Increases in Spike-specific TCR breadth and depth were seen after two AZD1222 doses. Unmutated variant regions are reportedly the target of nearly half of TCRs that are spike-specific. Recipients of AZD1222 seropositive at baseline numbered only 6 or 7.

The data were produced by immunoSEQ multiplex PCR, yet TCRdb's version contains in-frame clones alone and is incomplete. Here the sample spans more than 95,000 clones, around 89% being singletons. With regard to this clone: Antigen unknown.

V and J are TRBV18 and TRBJ1-6; D remains ambiguous. This TCR was sampled from an adult in good health. The starting material was peripheral blood, obtained on day 0 of AZD1222 vaccination. The CDR3 sequence is CASSPGTFSPLHF. The CDR3 DNA reads as TGTGCCAGCTCACCCGGAACCTTCTCACCCCTCCACTTT.